This note documents a single TCR beta chain sequence. This sample is drawn from a study of cytomegalovirus exposure and HLA in healthy donors. Study information: The same platform as the 666 first-cohort repertoires was used for the 130 or so validation repertoires, a later analysis reported.

Sequenced by immunoSEQ multiplex PCR; TCRdb stores in-frame clones only, minus some. The data contain over 100,000 clones, just under 90% of them seen just once; the ten biggest clones take up about 3.7%. Germline V gene sequence: CDR1 LGHNA, CDR2 YNFKEQ. V was trimmed by 1 base and J by 4 bases, leaving 13 bases between them. This CDR3 has 15 amino acids. This chain connects TRBV4-2 to TRBJ1-1; D is unclear. The receptor was isolated from a man in his thirties or forties in good health and CMV-seronegative. The material sequenced was PBMCs. CDR3 nucleotide sequence: TGTGCCAGCAGCCAAGGAGGGCTGATAACCACTGAAGCTTTCTTT. It yields the protein CASSQGGLITTEAFF.